The present T cell receptor (beta chain) was sequenced within a study of a mutant IDH1 vaccine in newly diagnosed glioma. Study findings and constraints: A vaccine-induced immune response developed in around 94% of the patients.

Sample time point: week 23, last vaccination. Topical imiquimod was applied with each vaccine dose, which held 300 ug of mutant IDH1 20-mer peptide. Only one count was recorded for this clone. Its specificity is not known. The data were produced by immunoSEQ multiplex PCR, yet TCRdb's version contains in-frame clones alone and is incomplete. The table includes 35,000 to 50,000 clones, more than 85% detected once. The CDR3 loop spans 14 amino acids. Germline assignment: CDR1 MNHEY and CDR2 SVGAGI. Trimming took 5 bases from V and 3 from J, leaving 11 bases between them. The chain recombines TRBV6-5 with TRBJ2-1; D possibly corresponds to TRBD2 (6 bases). The TCR comes from a man aged 45-65 years with glioma. Sample: PBMCs, taken from a glioma patient whose treatment included an IDH1 peptide vaccine. CDR3 amino acids: CASSAGTRYNEQFF. CDR3 in DNA: TGTGCCAGCAGTGCCGGGACTCGCTACAATGAGCAGTTCTTC.